This entry features one TCR beta chain sequence. As yet, its antigen is unknown. This entry belongs to a study of T cells after yellow fever vaccination. Study details: Fractions low in cell number were prepared with SMART-Seq v4 Ultra Low Input.

Universal primer sites and UMIs were introduced during 5'RACE template-switching synthesis of TCR cDNA. Each CDR3 protein gets one entry after TCRdb re-called the 5' RACE reads with MiXCR. Of 450,000 to 650,000 distinct CDR3 sequences detected, 21% appear once; the ten largest clones hold about 15%. The study, taken as a whole, reports: Booster sampling recovered most clones from primary vaccination (roughly 97% CD4, approximately 90% CD8). Abundant bulk-population clonotypes could contaminate the FACS-sorted repertoires.

V was shortened by 3 bases and J by 0 bases, with 11 bases between the two germline ends. The CDR3 is 15 amino acids. The TCR was taken from a young man who received the YFV17D yellow fever vaccine. The chain couples TRBV12-3 or TRBV12-4 to TRBJ1-1, with a tentative D call TRBD1 (5 bases). Sequencing used PBMCs, obtained 21 days after the first yellow fever vaccination. The CDR3 sequence is CASSFGQGMNTEAFF. The CDR3, as DNA: TGTGCCAGCAGTTTTGGGCAGGGCATGAACACTGAAGCTTTCTTT.